The sequence of this TCR beta chain was determined in a study of CD8+ T cells in alopecia areata. About the research overall: Administration of oral tofacitinib to treated patients was at 5 to 10 mg twice daily. Affected scalp percentage set treated patients' severity scores. General study findings and limits: Scalp and blood retained many expanded lesional clones during tofacitinib. The study found TCR sharing across patients less clear than in mice, possibly for HLA reasons.

V lost 3 bases and J lost 4, with 13 bases in between. Per germline, CDR1 MNHEY and CDR2 SMNVEV (reference sequence). The CDR3 has 15 amino acids. cDNA serving as the sequencing template came from extracted, reverse transcribed RNA. Clones were read by immunoSEQ multiplex PCR, and TCRdb kept only the in-frame ones, dropping some. The sample has some 130,000 clones, about 51% seen once; the top ten hold around 15%. Remarks on this clone: Its antigen is still unknown.

Treatment here: oral pan-JAK inhibitor, 5-10 mg twice daily. The rearrangement joins TRBV27 to TRBJ2-1; D might be TRBD1 or TRBD2, each matching 5 bases. The material sequenced was CD8+ T cells sorted from blood, taken at week 4, from a patient treated with tofacitinib. This sequence originates from a human donor with alopecia areata. CDR3: CASSLGLEGYNEQFF. The CDR3 DNA reads as TGTGCCAGCAGTTTGGGTCTAGAGGGGTACAATGAGCAGTTCTTC.